The T cell receptor (beta chain) described here comes from a study of tumor-infiltrating lymphocytes in primary liver carcinoma. Study overall: The study obtained roughly 3.5 to 8 million productive TCRbeta reads per sample, similar across tissue types.

TCR beta cDNA came from approximately 490 ng total RNA, primed with a constant-region primer. Slightly modified ARM-PCR with three nested multiplex PCR rounds yielded TCR beta libraries. Running 9 to 10 cycles apiece, the first two PCR rounds relied on TRBV1-TRBV30 forward primers together with a C-beta reverse primer. Each CDR3 protein gets one entry after TCRdb re-called the multiplex PCR reads with MiXCR. The sample records about 44,000 distinct CDR3 sequences, about three quarters being singletons. The length of the CDR3 is 15 residues. Trimming took off 3 bases at V and 5 bases at J, with 15 bases between the two ends. The germline V gene has CDR1 SGHNT and CDR2 YYREEE (reference sequence). From roughly 21-30 mg of unsorted bulk tissue, DNA and RNA were co-extracted together. Every tumor contributed samples taken at five separate regions. Study results and caveats: Against blood, tumors held a significantly higher top-250-clone fraction (p = 0.039).

This clonotype was counted ten times or more. The antigen is not known. The sample comprised liver tumor tissue from sampling region 3. Subset of the sample: tumor region T3, left-lateral pole. The V and J genes are TRBV5-4 and TRBJ2-1; D is possibly TRBD1 or TRBD2 (5 bases each). The sequence came from a man aged 40-49 years with primary liver carcinoma and hepatitis B virus infection. CDR3 region: CASSSSGTHNNEQFF. The CDR3 DNA reads as TGTGCCAGCAGCTCGTCCGGGACCCACAACAATGAGCAGTTCTTC.